These 28 T cell receptor beta chains were all obtained from the same sample, sequenced in a study of blood T cell repertoires in COVID-19. Repertoires were generated with immunoSEQ multiplex PCR, while TCRdb's copy carries only in-frame clones and drops some. Found here are tens of thousands of clones, approximately 80% of them singletons; the top ten hold about 25%. What was sequenced was peripheral blood. These receptors were collected from a human donor in a cohort sampled during active COVID-19.

This sequence joins TRBV5-6 and TRBJ1-1; 9 nucleotides match TRBD1. The germline V gene encodes CDR1 SGHDT and CDR2 YYEEEE. CDR3 length equals 15 residues. V lost 3 bases and J lost 5; bases outside the gene matches: 8. CDR3 sequence (DNA): TGTGCCAGCAGCTACCCGGGACAGGGAAGGACTGAAGCTTTCTTT. It specifies CASSYPGQGRTEAFF.

The chain recombines TRBV15 with TRBJ1-5; D might be TRBD1 (6 bases). From germline, CDR1 is LNHNV and CDR2 YYDKDF (reference sequence). V lost 1 base to trimming and J lost 2 bases, with 12 bases between them. The CDR3 spans 16 residues. Here the CDR3 reads CATSRAGTTGNQPQHF. CDR3 coding DNA: TGTGCCACCAGCAGAGCTGGGACAACGGGCAATCAGCCCCAGCATTTT.

A few counts support this clone. The chain couples TRBV4-3 to TRBJ2-5; D perhaps matches TRBD1 (6 bases). CDR1 LGHNA and CDR2 YSLEER come from the germline V gene. V lost 0 bases, J lost 2 bases, and 19 bases lay in between. This CDR3 comprises 18 residues. The CDR3 protein is CASSQDFWGTGSQETQYF. The CDR3 DNA is TGCGCCAGCAGCCAAGACTTTTGGGGAACAGGGTCGCAAGAGACCCAGTACTTC.

This chain joins TRBV12-5 and TRBJ2-3; TRBD1 matches 10 bases. This CDR3 has 16 residues. Germline trimming cut 4 bases from V and 0 bases from J; bases unmatched to any gene: 4. The V gene's germline CDR1 is LGHNT and CDR2 FRNRAP. CDR3 protein: CASGWGQGRSTDTQYF. In nucleotides, the CDR3 is TGTGCTAGTGGTTGGGGACAGGGGAGGAGCACAGATACGCAGTATTTT.

This chain joins TRBV5-8 and TRBJ1-4; D gene uncertain. Trimming shortened V by 2 bases and J by 8 bases, and 13 bases separated the two germline ends. This CDR3 has 14 residues. In germline, CDR1 is SGHTS, CDR2 YDEGEE. The CDR3 region is CASSFVPRREKLFF. As DNA, the CDR3 is TGTGCCAGCAGCTTCGTCCCGAGGCGGGAAAAACTGTTTTTT.

The genes are TRBV3-1 (or the pseudogene TRBV3-2) and TRBJ2-1; 8 positions match TRBD1. With 5 bases clipped from V and 5 bases from J, the junction kept 11 bases outside the gene matches. Germline assignment: CDR1 LGHDT and CDR2 YNNKEL (reference sequence). CDR3 size: 16 residues. CDR3 bases: TGTGCCAGCAGCGTGGGGGCAGGACAGGGCGACAATGAGCAGTTCTTC. It translates to CASSVGAGQGDNEQFF.

CDR3 nucleotides: TGTGCCACCAGTGATTTGCCAGGGCCGTTTCTGAGCTCCTATAATTCACCCCTCCACTTT. Its translation is CATSDLPGPFLSSYNSPLHF. The rearrangement links TRBV24-1 to TRBJ1-6; D might be TRBD1 (5 bases). Germline CDR1 is KGHDR and CDR2 is SFDVKD. Trimming left V 0 bases short and J 0 bases short, with 17 bases between. The length of the CDR3 is 20 residues.

The chain employs TRBV7-9 and TRBJ1-4; 10 bases fit TRBD1. J gave up 8 bases and V 4 bases, and 7 bases lay outside the gene matches. Germline V gene sequence: CDR1 SEHNR, CDR2 FQNEAQ (reference sequence). The CDR3 covers 15 residues. The CDR3 coding sequence is TGTGCCAGCAGCTCATACGACAGGGGGCGCGAAAAACTGTTTTTT. It codes for CASSSYDRGREKLFF.

Within the sample, this clone is medium-sized. The chain links TRBV5-1 to TRBJ2-7, with 8 nucleotides matching TRBD1. This CDR3 contains 15 residues. CDR1 SGHRS and CDR2 YFSETQ come from the germline V gene. The V and J ends lost 4 bases and 4 bases, in that order; junction bases with no gene match: 10. The CDR3 region is CASSAQGARAYEQYF. The CDR3 DNA sequence: TGCGCCAGCAGCGCCCAGGGGGCGCGGGCATACGAGCAGTACTTC. Complete variable domain (other parts from reference TRBV5-1 and TRBJ2-7): KAGVTQTPRYLIKTRGQQVTLSCSPISGHRSVSWYQQTPGQGLQFLFEYFSETQRNKGNFPGRFSGRQFSNSRSEMNVSTLELGDSALYLCASSAQGARAYEQYFGPGTRLTVT.

This chain uses TRBV27 with TRBJ2-7, with 9 bases aligning to TRBD1. Germline CDR1 MNHEY, CDR2 SMNVEV (reference sequence). CDR3 length equals 14 residues. J was trimmed by 6 bases and V by 4 bases; bases with no gene match: 7. CDR3 DNA: TGTGCCAGCAGTTACAGGGACAGGGTGGTCGAGCAGTACTTC. Protein product: CASSYRDRVVEQYF.

This chain joins TRBV10-3 and TRBJ2-5; D is uncertain. The V end lost 10 bases, the J end lost 1 base, and 10 bases lay between the germline ends. The CDR3 is made up of 12 amino acids. Germline V CDR1 and CDR2: ENHRY, SYGVKD. CDR3 residues: CASTSSQETQYF. CDR3 DNA: TGTGCCAGCACCTCTAGCCAAGAGACCCAGTACTTC.

In the case of this clone: At one end the junction does not follow the germline gene, possibly because of a read error. The chain couples TRBV28 to TRBJ2-5; tentative D call: TRBD2 (6 bases). Germline CDR1 MDHEN, CDR2 SYDVKM. This CDR3 spans 12 amino acids. CDR3: CATSRGTETQYF. The CDR3 DNA reads TGTGCCACCAGTCGGGGGACGGAGACCCAGTACTTC.

The V gene is TRBV7-6, the J gene TRBJ1-3; a possible D gene is TRBD1 (5 bases). Germline V lookup: CDR1 SGHVS, CDR2 FNYEAQ. The CDR3 is made up of 15 amino acids. Trimming took off 5 bases at V and 7 bases at J, with 18 bases between the two ends. CDR3 loop: CASSPGEDGGNTIYF. CDR3 bases: TGTGCCAGCAGCCCGGGGGAGGACGGGGGGAACACCATATATTTT.

This chain connects TRBV6-6 to TRBJ2-1; unclear D gene. CDR1 is MNHNY, CDR2 SVGAGI, per germline (reference sequence). This CDR3 spans 14 amino acids. Deletions cut 0 bases from V and 0 bases from J, with 3 bases between. The CDR3 region has the DNA TGTGCCAGCAGTTACTCCAGCTCCTACAATGAGCAGTTCTTC. It codes for CASSYSSSYNEQFF.

The chain carries TRBV3-1 (or the pseudogene TRBV3-2) and TRBJ2-2; D is unresolved. The CDR3 is 14 residues long. V dropped 1 base and J dropped 2 bases, with 5 bases sitting between them. Germline V lookup: CDR1 LGHDT, CDR2 YNNKEL (reference sequence). The CDR3 spells CASSQVQNTGELFF. As DNA, the CDR3 is TGTGCCAGCAGCCAAGTCCAAAACACCGGGGAGCTGTTTTTT.

The chain couples TRBV13 to TRBJ1-2; D unresolved. Germline lookup yields CDR1 PRHDT and CDR2 FYEKMQ (reference sequence). V gave up 5 bases and J gave up 0 bases, with 19 bases separating them. The CDR3 contains 17 residues. Here the CDR3 reads CASSRGASGWANYGYTF. DNA of the CDR3: TGTGCCAGCAGCAGAGGAGCGTCGGGGTGGGCTAACTATGGCTACACCTTC. The whole variable domain, filled in from reference TRBV13 and TRBJ1-2, reads AAGVIQSPRHLIKEKRETATLKCYPIPRHDTVYWYQQGPGQDPQFLISFYEKMQSDKGSIPDRFSAQQFSDYHSELNMSSLELGDSALYFCASSRGASGWANYGYTFGSGTRLTVV.

This clone is deemed medium-sized. The chain couples TRBV21-1 to TRBJ1-1; whether TRBD1, the table's D call, matches the DNA was not checked. TRBV21-1 is shown as a pseudogene. CDR3 length equals 15 residues. Here the CDR3 reads CASPPGQQILSEAFF. As DNA, the CDR3 is TGTGCCAGCCCACCGGGACAGCAAATATTATCTGAAGCTTTCTTT.

A few counts support this clone. This sequence joins TRBV6-2 or TRBV6-3 and TRBJ2-2; 10 bases fit TRBD2. Germline CDR1 reads MNHEY; CDR2 reads SVGEGT. The V and J ends lost 2 bases and 7 bases, in that order; junction bases with no gene match: 7. CDR3 length: 16 residues. In DNA form, the CDR3 reads TGTGCCAGCAGTTACACCTCAGCGGGGGGGAACGGGGAGCTGTTTTTT. Its protein is CASSYTSAGGNGELFF.

The rearrangement uses TRBV28 and TRBJ1-5; 8 nucleotides align to TRBD1. Germline values: CDR1 MDHEN, CDR2 SYDVKM. With V trimmed by 7 bases and J by 5 bases, 10 bases remained unmatched. This CDR3 has 15 amino acids. The CDR3 loop is CASTSGQGFYQPQHF. CDR3 coding DNA: TGTGCCAGCACCAGCGGACAGGGCTTTTATCAGCCCCAGCATTTT. Together with reference TRBV28 and TRBJ1-5, the CDR3 gives the full variable domain: DVKVTQSSRYLVKRTGEKVFLECVQDMDHENMFWYRQDPGLGLRLIYFSYDVKMKEKGDIPEGYSVSREKKERFSLILESASTNQTSMYLCASTSGQGFYQPQHFGDGTRLSIL.

Comments on this clone: Sequence at one end of the junction differs from germline and may be a read error. This rearrangement joins TRBV3-1 (or the pseudogene TRBV3-2) to TRBJ1-2, with 7 bases lining up with TRBD1. The CDR3 contains 12 residues. Germline CDR1 reads LGHDT; CDR2 reads YNNKEL (reference sequence). The CDR3 protein is CASSQETGMLAF. The CDR3 nucleotides are TGTGCCAGCAGCCAAGAGACAGGGATGTTGGCCTTC.

This sequence joins TRBV2 and TRBJ2-7; 7 positions agree with TRBD1. J lost 1 base, V lost 5 bases, and 5 bases had no gene match. This CDR3 spans 14 amino acids. Germline loops: CDR1 SNHLY, CDR2 FYNNEI. The DNA for the CDR3 is TGTGCCAGCAGTCACGGGACAGATTCCTACGAGCAGTACTTC. Its protein product is CASSHGTDSYEQYF. The complete variable domain, with remaining parts taken from reference TRBV2 and TRBJ2-7, reads EPEVTQTPSHQVTQMGQEVILRCVPISNHLYFYWYRQILGQKVEFLVSFYNNEISEKSEIFDDQFSVERPDGSNFTLKIRSTKLEDSAMYFCASSHGTDSYEQYFGPGTRLTVT.

CDR3 coding DNA: TGCGCCAGCAGCCCTTCCCGGGACAGTCCTAACTATGGCTACACCTTC. Encoded protein: CASSPSRDSPNYGYTF. This chain links TRBV4-3 with TRBJ1-2; the match to TRBD1 covers 7 bases. Germline CDR1 reads LGHNA; CDR2 reads YSLEER. CDR3 length equals 16 residues. V gave up 4 bases and J gave up 0 bases; unmatched junction bases: 8.

The CDR3 loop is CASREGTGGGYGYTF. CDR3 DNA: TGTGCCAGCAGGGAGGGGACAGGGGGCGGCTATGGCTACACCTTC. The V call is TRBV28, the J call TRBJ1-2, with 12 bases aligning to TRBD1. The J segment lost 4 bases and the V segment lost 6 bases, leaving 6 bases of the junction unmatched. Germline CDR1 and CDR2: MDHEN and SYDVKM. This CDR3 has 15 amino acids.

This chain uses TRBV6-4 with TRBJ1-1; D is unclear. CDR1 is MRHNA and CDR2 is SNTAGT in the germline V gene. The V and J ends lost 7 bases and 0 bases respectively, with 12 bases between them. The CDR3 extends over 14 amino acids. The CDR3 sequence: CASTPGWVNTEAFF. Here the CDR3 DNA reads TGTGCCAGCACCCCGGGGTGGGTGAACACTGAAGCTTTCTTT.

The chain recombines TRBV7-2 with TRBJ2-7, with TRBD1 matching 9 bases. Germline assignment: CDR1 SGHTA and CDR2 FQGNSA. The CDR3 runs to 16 residues. With V trimmed by 5 bases and J by 3 bases, 11 bases remained unmatched. The DNA for the CDR3 is TGTGCCAGCAGCCAGAGGGACAGGGCCTATCGCTACGAGCAGTACTTC. Amino acids: CASSQRDRAYRYEQYF.

This chain links TRBV7-9 with TRBJ2-3, with a possible D match to TRBD2 (5 bases). Per the germline V gene, CDR1 is SEHNR and CDR2 is FQNEAQ (reference sequence). V lost 10 bases, J lost 4 bases, and 12 bases lay in between. The CDR3 has 12 residues. The CDR3 spells CAISDLSDTQYF. CDR3 sequence (DNA): TGTGCCATCTCGGACTTGTCAGATACGCAGTATTTT.

The CDR3 loop is CASSQERGQANEKLFF. The CDR3 nucleotides read TGTGCCAGCAGCCAAGAAAGAGGACAGGCTAATGAAAAACTGTTTTTT. This chain uses TRBV14 with TRBJ1-4; 7 nucleotides match TRBD1. The V and J ends lost 0 bases and 3 bases, in that order; junction bases with no gene match: 4. The CDR3 totals 16 residues. Germline V gives CDR1 SGHDN, CDR2 FVKESK.

The chain recombines TRBV7-2 with TRBJ2-3; D remains ambiguous. The germline CDR1 and CDR2 sequences are SGHTA and FQGNSA. The CDR3 extends over 13 amino acids. The CDR3 is CAMRRDSTDTQYF. The CDR3 DNA sequence: TGTGCTATGAGGAGAGATAGCACAGATACGCAGTATTTT.